This TCR beta chain came from a study of blood T cell repertoires in COVID-19. Per the original methods: Reference gene primer amplification in the assay estimated nucleated cell counts. The table came from immunoSEQ multiplex PCR; TCRdb's copy has only in-frame clones and leaves some out. That table gives V, J and clone size, and the DNA gave D and trimming. Of more than 200,000 clones listed, roughly 80% are singletons. The CDR3 extends over 18 amino acids. Germline assignment: CDR1 LGHNA and CDR2 YSLEER. Remarks on this clone: Germline and junction disagree at one end, which may indicate a read error.

Specimen: peripheral blood. This clonotype was obtained from an elderly woman with COVID-19, enrolled during active disease. This rearrangement joins TRBV4-3 to TRBJ2-7, with 10 bases lining up with TRBD2. Written as DNA, the CDR3 is TGCGCCGGCAGCCAATCTTCCCTTTTAGCGGGAGGCTCCTACGAGCAGTACTTC. Protein sequence: CAGSQSSLLAGGSYEQYF.